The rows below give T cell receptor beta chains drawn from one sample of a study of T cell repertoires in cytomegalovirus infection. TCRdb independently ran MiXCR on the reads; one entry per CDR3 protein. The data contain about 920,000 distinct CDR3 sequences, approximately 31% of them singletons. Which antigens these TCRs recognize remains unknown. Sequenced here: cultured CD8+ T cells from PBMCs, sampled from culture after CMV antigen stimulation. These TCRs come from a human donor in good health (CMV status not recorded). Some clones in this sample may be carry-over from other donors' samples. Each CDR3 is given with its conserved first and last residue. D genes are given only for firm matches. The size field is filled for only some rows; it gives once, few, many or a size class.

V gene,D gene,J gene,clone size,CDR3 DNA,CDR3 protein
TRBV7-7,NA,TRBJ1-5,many,TGTGCTAGCAGCTTAGAAAGAACTAAACCCCAGCATTTT,CASSLERTKPQHF
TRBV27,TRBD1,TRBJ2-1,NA,TGTGCCAGCAGTTCTTACAGGGGGTCCTACAATGAGCAGTTCTTC,CASSSYRGSYNEQFF
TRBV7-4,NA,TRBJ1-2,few,TGTGCCAGCAGCTTTGGACAGACTAACTATGGCTACACCTTC,CASSFGQTNYGYTF
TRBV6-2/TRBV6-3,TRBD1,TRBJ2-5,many,TGTGCCAGCAGTTCCCACAGGGGGCGGGAGACCCAGTACTTC,CASSSHRGRETQYF
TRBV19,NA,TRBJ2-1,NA,TGTGCCACTGCGACTGAGAGGGGTGAGCAGTTCTTC,CATATERGEQFF
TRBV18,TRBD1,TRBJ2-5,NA,TGTGCCAGCTCACCCAGGGACAGGGGCCCAGAGACCCAGTACTTC,CASSPRDRGPETQYF
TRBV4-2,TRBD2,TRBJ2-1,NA,TGTGCCAGCAGCCAAGAGGGACTAGCGGGGGCCTACAATGAGCAGTTCTTC,CASSQEGLAGAYNEQFF
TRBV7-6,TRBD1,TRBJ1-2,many,TGTGCCAGCAGCTTAGCGGAGATCAGGACAGGGGATGTCACCTTC,CASSLAEIRTGDVTF
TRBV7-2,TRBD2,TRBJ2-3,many,TGTGCCAGCAGCTTAACTAGCGGGGGTGGGGATACGCAGTATTTT,CASSLTSGGGDTQYF
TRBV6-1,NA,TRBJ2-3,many,TGTGCCAGCAGCTCCCTCTGGGGGTCCAGCACAGATACGCAGTATTTT,CASSSLWGSSTDTQYF
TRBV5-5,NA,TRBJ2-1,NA,TGTGCCAGCAGCTTGGCCCGGGGGCTGTCCTACAATGAGCAGTTCTTC,CASSLARGLSYNEQFF
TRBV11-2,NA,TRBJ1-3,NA,TGTGCCAGCACCATACAGGGATTTGGAAACACCATATATTTT,CASTIQGFGNTIYF
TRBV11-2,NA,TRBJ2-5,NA,TGTGCCAGCAGCTTAGGGATGACAGCATACCAAGAGACCCAGTACTTC,CASSLGMTAYQETQYF
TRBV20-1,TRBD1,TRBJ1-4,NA,TGCAGTGCTCTAAGGACAGGGGCCGCCCCTAATGAAAAACTGTTTTTT,CSALRTGAAPNEKLFF
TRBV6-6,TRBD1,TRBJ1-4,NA,TGTGCCAGCACCATGGATATCGGGACAGCAGAAAAACTGTTTTTT,CASTMDIGTAEKLFF
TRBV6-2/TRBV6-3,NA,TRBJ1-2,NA,TGTGCCAGCAGTGGCAACAGGTTCCGGGGGGCTTACTATGGCTACACCTTC,CASSGNRFRGAYYGYTF
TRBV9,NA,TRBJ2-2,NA,TGTGCCAGCAGCTCCCCCCTCAGGGGGGGGACCACACACGGGGCCGGGGAGCTGTTTTTT,CASSSPLRGGTTHGAGELFF
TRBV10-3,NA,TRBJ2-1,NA,TGTGCCATCAGTGAGTCGATGGTGGGGAGCTCCTACAATGAGCAGTTCTTC,CAISESMVGSSYNEQFF
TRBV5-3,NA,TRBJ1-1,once,TGTGCCAGAAGCCAGAAACCAGGGCCCCACATGAACACTGAAGCTTTCTTT,CARSQKPGPHMNTEAFF
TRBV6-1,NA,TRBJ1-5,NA,TGTGCCAGCAGAGGCGGGGCGAGCAATCAGCCCCAGCATTTT,CASRGGASNQPQHF
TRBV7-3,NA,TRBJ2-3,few,TGTGCCAGCACCCTCTCGGGGCGGGGCACAGATACGCAGTATTTT,CASTLSGRGTDTQYF
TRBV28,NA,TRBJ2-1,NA,TGTGCCAGCGAGGGAGGACAGAACCCCTACAATGAGCAGTTCTTC,CASEGGQNPYNEQFF
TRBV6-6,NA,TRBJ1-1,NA,TGTGCCAGCACTCCGAATTACTCGGGCGGCACTGAAGCTTTCTTT,CASTPNYSGGTEAFF
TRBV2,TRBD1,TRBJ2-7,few,TGTGCCAGCAGTGAAAGGGGGCCTCTTTCCTACGAGCAGTACTTC,CASSERGPLSYEQYF
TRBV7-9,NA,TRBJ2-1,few,TGTGCCAGCAGACCTCGGGGCGGGGAGGAGTTCTTC,CASRPRGGEEFF
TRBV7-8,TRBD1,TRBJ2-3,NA,TGTGCCAGCAGCGTAGACAGGGTGGGCACAGATACGCAGTATTTT,CASSVDRVGTDTQYF
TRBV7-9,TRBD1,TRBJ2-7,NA,TGTGCCAGCAGCATTACTACAGGGGCATACTACGAGCAGTACTTC,CASSITTGAYYEQYF
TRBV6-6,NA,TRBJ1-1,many,TGTGCCAGCAGTTACACTCGGAACACTGAAGCTTTCTTT,CASSYTRNTEAFF
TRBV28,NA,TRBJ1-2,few,TGTGCCAGCAGTACCTGGACAATCGGGCTCTATGGCTACACCTTC,CASSTWTIGLYGYTF
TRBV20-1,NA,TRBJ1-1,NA,TGCAGTGCTAGAGATTGGGGCACAGCCTCGGTGTGGGCTTTCTTT,CSARDWGTASVWAFF
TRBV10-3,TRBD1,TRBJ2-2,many,TGTGCCATCAGATCCTACGGGACAGGGGATTCCACCGGGGAGCTGTTTTTT,CAIRSYGTGDSTGELFF
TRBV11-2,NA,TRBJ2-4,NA,TGTGCCAGCAGGGCGGCTAGGGGTACCCTGGACGACTACAAAAACATTCAGTACTTC,CASRAARGTLDDYKNIQYF
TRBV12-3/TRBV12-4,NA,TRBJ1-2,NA,TGTGCCAGCAGTTTTTTTGGGGGGGGGAATAACGGCTACACCTTC,CASSFFGGGNNGYTF
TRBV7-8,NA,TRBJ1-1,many,TGTGCCAGCAGCTTAGAAGCAGGGTGGGATGAAGCTTTCTTT,CASSLEAGWDEAFF
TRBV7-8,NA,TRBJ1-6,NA,TGTGCCAGCAGCGCCCGGAATTCACCCCTCCACTTT,CASSARNSPLHF
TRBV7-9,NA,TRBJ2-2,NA,TGTGCCAGCACCGGGGCAGTCACCGGGGAGCTGTTTTTT,CASTGAVTGELFF
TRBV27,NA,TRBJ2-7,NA,TGTGCCAGCAGTTCGTGGGAGGGGGGGGCGCCCTACGAGCAGTACTTC,CASSSWEGGAPYEQYF
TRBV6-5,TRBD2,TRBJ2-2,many,TGTGCCAGCAGTTACAGAATTCCCTACCGGGGGGACACCGGGGAGCTGTTTTTT,CASSYRIPYRGDTGELFF
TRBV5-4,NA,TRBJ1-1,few,TGTGCCAGCAGCCCCCTAGGGGCGGCACCGAACACTGAAGCTTTCTTT,CASSPLGAAPNTEAFF
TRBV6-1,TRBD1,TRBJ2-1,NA,TGTGCCCTCAGCCGGACAGGAAGCTCCTACAATGAGCAGTTCTTC,CALSRTGSSYNEQFF
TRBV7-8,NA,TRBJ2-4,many,TGTGCCAGCAGCTCCGGGGGGATGGGGGGCCTAGCCAAAAACATTCAGTACTTC,CASSSGGMGGLAKNIQYF
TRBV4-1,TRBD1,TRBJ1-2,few,TGCGCCAGCAGCCAAGCCCCAGGGGGCTATGGCTACACCTTC,CASSQAPGGYGYTF
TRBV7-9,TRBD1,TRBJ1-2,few,TGTGCCAGCAGCTATAGTACAGGGGACCGTGGCTACACCTTC,CASSYSTGDRGYTF
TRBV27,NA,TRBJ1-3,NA,TGTGCCAGCGGACCGGGGACGGCTGGAAACACCATATATTTT,CASGPGTAGNTIYF
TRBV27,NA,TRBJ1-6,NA,TGTGCCAGCAGGACTCGGGGAGGGGAGTCACCCCTCCACTTT,CASRTRGGESPLHF
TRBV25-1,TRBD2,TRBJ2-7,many,TGTGCCAGCAGTGAGCGGGGGGCCTCCTACGAGCAGTACTTC,CASSERGASYEQYF
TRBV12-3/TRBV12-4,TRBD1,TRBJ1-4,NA,TGTGCCAGCAGACCCGGGACAGGGAGGGATGAAAAACTGTTTTTT,CASRPGTGRDEKLFF
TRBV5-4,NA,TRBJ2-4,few,TGTGCCAGCAGCCCGGGATGGGGGGAAAACATTCAGTACTTC,CASSPGWGENIQYF
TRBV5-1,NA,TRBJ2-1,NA,TGCGCCAGCTGCCAAAGCGGCCCGACCTACAATGAGCAGTTCTTC,CASCQSGPTYNEQFF
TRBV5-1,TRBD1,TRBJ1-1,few,TGCGCCAGCAGCAGCGGACAGGGGCAGAACACTGAAGCTTTCTTT,CASSSGQGQNTEAFF
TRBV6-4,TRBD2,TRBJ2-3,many,TGTGCCAGCAGTGACACGCGGGGGGGCATAGATACGCAGTATTTT,CASSDTRGGIDTQYF
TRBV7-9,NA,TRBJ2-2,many,TGTGCCAGCACCACTAATCCGAACACCGGGGAGCTGTTTTTT,CASTTNPNTGELFF
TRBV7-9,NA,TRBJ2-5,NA,TGTGCCAGCAGCCACCCATTAGGAGAAGTTGAAGAGACCCAGTACTTC,CASSHPLGEVEETQYF